This T cell receptor (beta chain) comes out of a study of T-cell memory formation after mild COVID-19. This clonotype was recorded a few times. The CDR3 consists of 19 residues. V was clipped by 5 bases and J by 2 bases; unmatched bases: 16. Looked up from germline, CDR1 is SEHNR and CDR2 is FQNEAQ (reference sequence). Using its own MiXCR run on the 5' RACE reads, TCRdb lists one record per CDR3 protein. The sample holds about 390,000 distinct CDR3 sequences, 15% to 20% seen once. The specimen sequenced was PBMCs or a T cell subset sorted from them (not recorded which). This chain uses TRBV7-9 with TRBJ2-3, with TRBD2 identical over 10 bases. The TCR comes from a man aged 18 to 35 who had mild COVID-19 (a few samples of this study predate the infection). Cell type and time point are not known. The CDR3 DNA reads TGTGCCAGCAGCCCCCGAACGCTGGGAGGACTAGCGGCCACAGATACGCAGTATTTT. This translates into CASSPRTLGGLAATDTQYF.